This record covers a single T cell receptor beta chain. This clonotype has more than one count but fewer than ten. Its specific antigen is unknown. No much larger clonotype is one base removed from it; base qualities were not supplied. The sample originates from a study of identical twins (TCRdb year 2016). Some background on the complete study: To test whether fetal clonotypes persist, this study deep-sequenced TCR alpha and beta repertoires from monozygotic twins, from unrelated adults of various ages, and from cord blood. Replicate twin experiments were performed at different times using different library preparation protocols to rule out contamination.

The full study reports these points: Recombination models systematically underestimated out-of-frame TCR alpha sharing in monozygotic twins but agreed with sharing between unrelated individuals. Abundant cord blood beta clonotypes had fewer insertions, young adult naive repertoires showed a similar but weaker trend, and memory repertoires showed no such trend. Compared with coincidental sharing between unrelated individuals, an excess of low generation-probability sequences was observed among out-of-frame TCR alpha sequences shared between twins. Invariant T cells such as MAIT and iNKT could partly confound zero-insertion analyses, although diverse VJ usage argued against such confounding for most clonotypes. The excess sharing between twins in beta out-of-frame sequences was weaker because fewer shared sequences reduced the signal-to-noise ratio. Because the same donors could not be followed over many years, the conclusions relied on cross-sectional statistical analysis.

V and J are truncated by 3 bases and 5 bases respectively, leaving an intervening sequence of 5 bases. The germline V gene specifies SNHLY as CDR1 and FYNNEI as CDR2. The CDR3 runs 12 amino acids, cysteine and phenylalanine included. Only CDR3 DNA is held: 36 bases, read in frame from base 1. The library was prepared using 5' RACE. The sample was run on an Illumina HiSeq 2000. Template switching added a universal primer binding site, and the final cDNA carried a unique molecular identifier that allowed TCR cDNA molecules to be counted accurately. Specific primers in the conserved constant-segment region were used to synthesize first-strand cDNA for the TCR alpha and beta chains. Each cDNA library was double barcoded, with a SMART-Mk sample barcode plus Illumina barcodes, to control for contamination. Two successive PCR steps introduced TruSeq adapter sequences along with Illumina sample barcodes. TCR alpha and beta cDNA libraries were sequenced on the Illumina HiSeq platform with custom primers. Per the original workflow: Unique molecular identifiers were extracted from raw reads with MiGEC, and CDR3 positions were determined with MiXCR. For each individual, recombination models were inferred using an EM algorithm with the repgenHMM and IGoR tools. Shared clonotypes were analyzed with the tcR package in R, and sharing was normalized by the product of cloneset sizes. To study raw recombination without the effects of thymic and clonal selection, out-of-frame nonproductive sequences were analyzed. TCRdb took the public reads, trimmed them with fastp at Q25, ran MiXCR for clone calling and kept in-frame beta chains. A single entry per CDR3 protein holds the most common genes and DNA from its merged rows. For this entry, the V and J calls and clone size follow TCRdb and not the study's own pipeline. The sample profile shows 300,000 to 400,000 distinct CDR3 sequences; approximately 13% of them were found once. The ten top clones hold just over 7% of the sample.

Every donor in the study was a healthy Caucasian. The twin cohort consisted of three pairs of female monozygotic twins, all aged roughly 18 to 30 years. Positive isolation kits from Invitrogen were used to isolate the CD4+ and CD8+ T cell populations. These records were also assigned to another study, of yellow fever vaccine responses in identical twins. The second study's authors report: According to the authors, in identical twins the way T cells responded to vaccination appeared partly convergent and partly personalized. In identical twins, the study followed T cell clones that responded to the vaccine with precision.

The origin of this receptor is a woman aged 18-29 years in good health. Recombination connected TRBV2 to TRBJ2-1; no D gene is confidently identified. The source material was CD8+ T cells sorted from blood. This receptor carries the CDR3 CASSDLDNEQFF. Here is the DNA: TGTGCCAGCAGTGACTTAGACAATGAGCAGTTCTTC.